These 27 T cell receptor beta chains were all obtained from the same sample, sequenced in a study of blood T cell repertoires in COVID-19. Assay: immunoSEQ multiplex PCR; the TCRdb copy retains only in-frame clones and omits some. This table holds around 330,000 clones, about 91% found once. The sequenced sample was peripheral blood. The receptors were gathered from a woman aged 30 to 39 with COVID-19, enrolled during active disease.

The rearrangement links TRBV19 to TRBJ2-2, with D maybe TRBD1 (6 bases). From germline, CDR1 is LNHDA and CDR2 SQIVND (reference sequence). Trimming took 1 base from V and 5 from J, leaving 17 bases between them. The CDR3 runs to 17 residues. The CDR3 DNA is TGTGCCAGTAGTATAGGAGGGGGACATCTCGTGACCGGGGAGCTGTTTTTT. Protein sequence: CASSIGGGHLVTGELFF.

CDR3 in amino acids: CASIKGWDTEAFF. CDR3 in DNA: TGTGCCAGTATCAAGGGGTGGGACACTGAAGCTTTCTTT. The V and J genes are TRBV7-8 and TRBJ1-1, with D possibly being TRBD1 (5 bases). V dropped 9 bases and J dropped 3 bases, with 14 bases sitting between them. Germline values: CDR1 SGHVS, CDR2 FQNEAQ. The CDR3 contains 13 residues. The whole variable domain, filled in from reference TRBV7-8 and TRBJ1-1, reads GAGVSQSPRYKVAKRGQDVALRCDPISGHVSLFWYQQALGQGPEFLTYFQNEAQLDKSGLPSDRFFAERPEGSVSTLKIQRTQQEDSAVYLCASIKGWDTEAFFGQGTRLTVV.

The rearrangement links TRBV4-2 to TRBJ2-7; 13 bases line up with TRBD2. The CDR3 extends over 17 amino acids. Per the germline V gene, CDR1 is LGHNA and CDR2 is YNFKEQ. V lost 4 bases and J lost 1; bases outside the gene matches: 7. The CDR3 DNA sequence: TGTGCCAGCAGCCCGGGACTAGCGGGGAAAAGGTCCTACGAGCAGTACTTC. Its translation is CASSPGLAGKRSYEQYF.

A single count supports this clone. The V call is TRBV7-2, the J call TRBJ1-5, with a tentative D call TRBD1 (6 bases). Germline V lookup: CDR1 SGHTA, CDR2 FQGNSA. Trimming removed 4 bases from V and 0 bases from J, with 16 bases in between. The CDR3 has 17 amino acids. In DNA form, the CDR3 reads TGTGCCAGCAGCTATTCATTGACAGGCCTTAGCAATCAGCCCCAGCATTTT. Translation gives CASSYSLTGLSNQPQHF.

V gene TRBV6-5 combines with J gene TRBJ2-4; D possibly corresponds to TRBD2 (5 bases). The CDR3 has 15 residues. The V gene's germline CDR1 is MNHEY and CDR2 SVGAGI. The ends were cut back, 6 bases at V and 8 bases at J, with 20 bases in the middle. CDR3 nucleotide sequence: TGTGCCAGCAGGGACTCTACGAACCTCGACGACATTCAGTACTTC. Amino acid sequence: CASRDSTNLDDIQYF.

The chain carries TRBV6-5 and TRBJ2-3; possibly TRBD2 for D (7 bases). Trimming left V 8 bases short and J 3 bases short, with 18 bases between. Germline-derived CDR1 and CDR2 are MNHEY and SVGAGI. This CDR3 region has 15 residues. In DNA, the CDR3 is TGTGCCAGCGACAGGAGGGGGGGCCGGACAGATACGCAGTATTTT. As protein: CASDRRGGRTDTQYF.

The J gene is TRBJ2-7, the V gene TRBV5-1; D gene unclear. Germline values: CDR1 SGHRS, CDR2 YFSETQ. The V and J ends lost 0 bases and 0 bases respectively, with 10 bases between them. The CDR3 sequence is 15 residues long. CDR3 sequence (DNA): TGCGCCAGCAGCTTGGTGGTATCCAGCTCCTACGAGCAGTACTTC. This encodes CASSLVVSSSYEQYF. Full variable domain (rest looked up from reference TRBV5-1 and TRBJ2-7): KAGVTQTPRYLIKTRGQQVTLSCSPISGHRSVSWYQQTPGQGLQFLFEYFSETQRNKGNFPGRFSGRQFSNSRSEMNVSTLELGDSALYLCASSLVVSSSYEQYFGPGTRLTVT.

The rearrangement uses TRBV18 and TRBJ2-7, with D perhaps matching TRBD1 (5 bases). The ends were cut back, 2 bases at V and 6 bases at J, with 14 bases in the middle. CDR3 length equals 14 residues. Germline V gene data show CDR1 as KGHSH and CDR2 as LQKENI. The CDR3 sequence is CASSPKGISPEQYF. Written as DNA, the CDR3 is TGTGCCAGCTCACCAAAGGGGATCTCCCCCGAGCAGTACTTC.

V is TRBV2 and J is TRBJ2-1; 8 bases agree with TRBD2. From germline, CDR1 is SNHLY and CDR2 FYNNEI. J lost 6 bases, V lost 5 bases, and 6 bases had no gene match. The CDR3 spans 14 residues. The CDR3 nucleotides are TGTGCCAGCAGTCCGCGGACTAGCCCCAATGAGCAGTTCTTC. Amino acid sequence: CASSPRTSPNEQFF. The entire variable domain, with the rest obtained from reference TRBV2 and TRBJ2-1, is as follows: EPEVTQTPSHQVTQMGQEVILRCVPISNHLYFYWYRQILGQKVEFLVSFYNNEISEKSEIFDDQFSVERPDGSNFTLKIRSTKLEDSAMYFCASSPRTSPNEQFFGPGTRLTVL.

The rearrangement uses TRBV27 and TRBJ2-5; TRBD2 matches at 7 bases. The CDR3 has 15 residues. V shed 5 bases and J 0 bases; nucleotides not matched to a gene: 6. The germline V gene encodes CDR1 MNHEY and CDR2 SMNVEV (reference sequence). The CDR3 region has the DNA TGTGCCAGCAGTCCCCACGGGGGGTACCAAGAGACCCAGTACTTC. Protein: CASSPHGGYQETQYF.

The chain has TRBV2 and TRBJ2-3; 10 bases are shared with TRBD2. Germline V gene lookup returns CDR1 SNHLY and CDR2 FYNNEI. The CDR3 extends over 14 amino acids. Losses at the gene ends were 7 bases for V and 2 bases for J; bases not matched to a gene: 3. CDR3 sequence: CASKRGGITDTQYF. CDR3 coding DNA: TGTGCCAGCAAGCGGGGGGGGATCACAGATACGCAGTATTTT.

V gene TRBV9 combines with J gene TRBJ2-1; TRBD2 matches at 7 bases. The V gene's germline CDR1 is SGDLS and CDR2 YYNGEE. The CDR3 runs 14 residues. The J segment lost 8 bases and the V segment lost 0 bases, leaving 5 bases of the junction unmatched. The CDR3 DNA follows: TGTGCCAGCAGCGTAGCTGTAGCGGGCGATGAGCAGTTCTTC. Its translation: CASSVAVAGDEQFF. The full variable domain, completed using reference TRBV9 and TRBJ2-1, is DSGVTQTPKHLITATGQRVTLRCSPRSGDLSVYWYQQSLDQGLQFLIQYYNGEERAKGNILERFSAQQFPDLHSELNLSSLELGDSALYFCASSVAVAGDEQFFGPGTRLTVL.

The chain recombines TRBV4-1 with TRBJ2-1, with a possible D match to TRBD1 (6 bases). CDR1 and CDR2 from the germline V gene are MGHRA and YSYEKL. The CDR3 length is 19 residues. V lost 0 bases and J 5 bases, leaving 23 bases between the germline ends. The CDR3 coding sequence is TGCGCCAGCAGCCAAGAATCTACCTGGGGGCATGTGGGAAACAATGAGCAGTTCTTC. Residues: CASSQESTWGHVGNNEQFF.

V gene TRBV6-5 combines with J gene TRBJ2-1, with D possibly being TRBD1 (6 bases). Deletions cut 6 bases from V and 10 bases from J, with 19 bases between. From germline, CDR1 is MNHEY and CDR2 SVGAGI. This CDR3 is 14 amino acids long. CDR3 DNA: TGTGCCAGCAGCTTTCAACCGGGACACTTCGAGCAGTTCTTC. The encoded protein is CASSFQPGHFEQFF.

The rearrangement links TRBV6-5 to TRBJ1-1, with TRBD1 identical over 7 bases. Per the germline V gene, CDR1 is MNHEY and CDR2 is SVGAGI. The length of the CDR3 is 14 residues. V dropped 8 bases and J dropped 5; count of bases not matched to a gene: 11. The CDR3 region is CASGTPTGVTEAFF. CDR3 in DNA: TGTGCCAGCGGGACGCCCACAGGGGTGACTGAAGCTTTCTTT.

Regarding this clone: A read error may account for a junction end that differs from germline. V usage is TRBV14 and J usage is TRBJ2-4; 7 bases map to TRBD1. The CDR3 is made up of 17 amino acids. Germline V gene sequence: CDR1 SGHDN, CDR2 FVKESK. The CDR3 DNA follows: TGTGCCAGCAGCCAAGAACATTATGGGACAGCCAAAAACTTTCAGTACTTC. Translating gives CASSQEHYGTAKNFQYF.

J is TRBJ1-5 and V is TRBV19; D call uncertain. In germline, CDR1 is LNHDA, CDR2 SQIVND (reference sequence). The CDR3 has 12 residues. V gave up 3 bases and J gave up 6 bases, with 6 bases separating them. The CDR3, as DNA: TGTGCCAGTAGTATTCCTCCTCAGCCCCAGCATTTT. Translation: CASSIPPQPQHF.

V is TRBV6-9 and J is TRBJ2-7; 8 positions match TRBD1. The germline gives CDR1 MNHGY, CDR2 SVAAGI. This CDR3 spans 15 amino acids. The V gene end was trimmed by 6 bases and the J gene end by 1 base; junction bases not matched to a gene: 8. Here the CDR3 reads CASRTGQGWSYEQYV. The CDR3 DNA follows: TGTGCCAGCAGAACTGGACAGGGCTGGTCCTACGAGCAGTACGTC.

This clone was recorded a few times. This chain joins TRBV6-6 and TRBJ2-7; 7 bases fit TRBD1. CDR3 length: 13 residues. Trimming took 4 bases from V and 6 from J; bases not matched to a gene: 6. Germline values: CDR1 MNHNY, CDR2 SVGAGI (reference sequence). CDR3 DNA: TGTGCCAGCAGTTCCCGAGGGGGCGGCGAGCAGTACGTC. Amino acid sequence: CASSSRGGGEQYV.

The chain uses TRBV19 and TRBJ1-1; maybe TRBD1 (6 bases). The germline CDR1 and CDR2 sequences are LNHDA and SQIVND (reference sequence). This CDR3 has 16 residues. V lost 4 bases to trimming and J lost 8 bases, with 23 bases between them. The CDR3 DNA reads TGTGCCAGTAGTACCCGGGACACCCGGCGGCGTCGAGAAGCTTTCTTT. Translated: CASSTRDTRRRREAFF. The full variable domain, with the rest looked up from reference TRBV19 and TRBJ1-1, is DGGITQSPKYLFRKEGQNVTLSCEQNLNHDAMYWYRQDPGQGLRLIYYSQIVNDFQKGDIAEGYSVSREKKESFPLTVTSAQKNPTAFYLCASSTRDTRRRREAFFGQGTRLTVV.

This clone has only one observation. J is TRBJ2-1 and V is TRBV24-1; TRBD2 matches at 10 bases. Germline V gene lookup returns CDR1 KGHDR and CDR2 SFDVKD. V dropped 4 bases and J dropped 0; count of bases not matched to a gene: 8. This CDR3 has 18 amino acids. The chain's CDR3 is CATSEHSGGRVSYNEQFF. The DNA of the CDR3 is TGTGCCACCAGTGAACATAGCGGGGGGCGAGTCTCCTACAATGAGCAGTTCTTC.

The rearrangement links TRBV19 to TRBJ1-1, with D tentatively TRBD1 (6 bases). The CDR3 sequence is 15 residues long. Per the germline V gene, CDR1 is LNHDA and CDR2 is SQIVND (reference sequence). Trimming removed 4 bases from V and 0 bases from J, with 12 bases in between. In DNA form, the CDR3 reads TGTGCCAGTAGTAAGGTCGGGGGGCTGAACACTGAAGCTTTCTTT. This encodes CASSKVGGLNTEAFF.

The rearrangement uses TRBV28 and TRBJ1-1, with D possibly being TRBD1 (6 bases). V was shortened by 5 bases and J by 5 bases, with 15 bases between the two germline ends. The CDR3 contains 14 residues. Germline lookup yields CDR1 MDHEN and CDR2 SYDVKM. The CDR3 coding sequence is TGTGCCAGCAGTCCCGGGGGGGGGCGAACTGAAGCTTTCTTT. Translating gives CASSPGGGRTEAFF. The variable domain in full, completed from reference TRBV28 and TRBJ1-1, reads DVKVTQSSRYLVKRTGEKVFLECVQDMDHENMFWYRQDPGLGLRLIYFSYDVKMKEKGDIPEGYSVSREKKERFSLILESASTNQTSMYLCASSPGGGRTEAFFGQGTRLTVV.

The V call is TRBV11-2, the J call TRBJ2-1; TRBD2 might be the D (7 bases). Germline V gives CDR1 SGHAT, CDR2 FQNNGV. This CDR3 has 13 residues. Trimming removed 10 bases from V and 6 bases from J, with 16 bases in between. CDR3 nucleotide sequence: TGTGCCACCAGACCCGCGGGGGCCAATGAGCAGTTCTTC. Its translation: CATRPAGANEQFF.

The chain links TRBV5-1 to TRBJ2-3; 15 nucleotides match TRBD2. Looked up from germline, CDR1 is SGHRS and CDR2 is YFSETQ. There are 19 residues in the CDR3. The junction had 8 bases not matched to a gene; V was cut back by 3 bases and J by 0 bases. The CDR3 here is CASSSAGLAGGLSTDTQYF. The CDR3 DNA is TGCGCCAGCAGCTCAGCGGGACTAGCGGGGGGACTAAGCACAGATACGCAGTATTTT. Filled out from reference TRBV5-1 and TRBJ2-3, the complete variable domain reads KAGVTQTPRYLIKTRGQQVTLSCSPISGHRSVSWYQQTPGQGLQFLFEYFSETQRNKGNFPGRFSGRQFSNSRSEMNVSTLELGDSALYLCASSSAGLAGGLSTDTQYFGPGTRLTVL.

The V gene is TRBV5-1, the J gene TRBJ1-2; D ambiguous. Germline V lookup: CDR1 SGHRS, CDR2 YFSETQ. CDR3 length equals 14 residues. V dropped 0 bases and J dropped 2 bases, with 8 bases sitting between them. For the CDR3, the DNA is TGCGCCAGCAGCTTGGGGCATGCCAACTATGGCTACACCTTC. Its protein product is CASSLGHANYGYTF.

The chain has TRBV25-1 and TRBJ1-1; D is perhaps TRBD1 (6 bases). Trimming took 4 bases from V and 3 from J, leaving 15 bases between them. The CDR3 totals 15 residues. Germline V gene data show CDR1 as MGHDK and CDR2 as SYGVNS. CDR3 sequence reads: CASSVSRGRYTEAFF. The CDR3 coding sequence is TGTGCCAGCAGTGTTTCCAGGGGTAGGTACACTGAAGCTTTCTTT. Full variable domain (missing parts from reference TRBV25-1 and TRBJ1-1): EADIYQTPRYLVIGTGKKITLECSQTMGHDKMYWYQQDPGMELHLIHYSYGVNSTEKGDLSSESTVSRIRTEHFPLTLESARPSHTSQYLCASSVSRGRYTEAFFGQGTRLTVV.